Here is one TCR beta chain with its context. Its target is unknown. The TCRbeta library incorporated unique molecular identifiers. TCRdb itself ran the PCR reads through MiXCR, one entry per CDR3 protein. The profile covers about 610,000 distinct CDR3 sequences, with over 20% appearing a single time and approximately 33% taken by the ten largest. This sample was included in a study of T-cell reconstitution after alpha-beta-depleted transplantation in children. Study-level results: Several hundred expanded graft clones reportedly supplied alpha-beta T cells about two months after transplant. Surviving thymic progenitors and recipient T cells were the source of high TCRbeta diversity at day 60 in some patients. Most T-cell counts and diversity one year after the transplant came from T cells that were newly produced.

Trimming removed 2 bases from V and 1 base from J, with 14 bases in between. The CDR3 runs 16 residues. The germline V gene has CDR1 LNHDA and CDR2 SQIVND (reference sequence). This clonotype originated in a boy in the first two years of life with Wiskott-Aldrich syndrome, due to receive a stem cell transplant. The material was PBMCs, obtained before TCRalphabeta/CD19-depleted stem cell transplant. The gene calls are TRBV19 and TRBJ1-1; D is undetermined. In DNA form, the CDR3 reads TGTGCCAGTAGTATACTAGCCCCCGCATCGAACACTGAAGCTTTCTTT. It yields the protein CASSILAPASNTEAFF.